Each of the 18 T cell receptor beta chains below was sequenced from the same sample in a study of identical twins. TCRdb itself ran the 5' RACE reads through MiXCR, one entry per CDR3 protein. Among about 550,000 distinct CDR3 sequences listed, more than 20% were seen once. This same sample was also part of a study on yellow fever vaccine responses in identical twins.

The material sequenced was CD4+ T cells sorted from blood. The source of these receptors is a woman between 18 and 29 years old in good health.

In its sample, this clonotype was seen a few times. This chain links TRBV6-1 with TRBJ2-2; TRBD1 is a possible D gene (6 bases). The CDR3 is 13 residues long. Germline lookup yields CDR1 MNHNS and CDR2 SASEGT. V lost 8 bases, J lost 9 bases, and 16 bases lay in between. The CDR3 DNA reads TGTGCCAGCGTCGACAGGATTATGAGGGAGCTGTTTTTT. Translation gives CASVDRIMRELFF.

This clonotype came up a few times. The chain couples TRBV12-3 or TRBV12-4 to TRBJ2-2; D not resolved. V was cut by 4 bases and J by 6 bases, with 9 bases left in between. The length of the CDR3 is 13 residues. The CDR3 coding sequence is TGTGCCAGCAGTTCGGACGTGGCCGGGGAGCTGTTTTTT. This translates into CASSSDVAGELFF.

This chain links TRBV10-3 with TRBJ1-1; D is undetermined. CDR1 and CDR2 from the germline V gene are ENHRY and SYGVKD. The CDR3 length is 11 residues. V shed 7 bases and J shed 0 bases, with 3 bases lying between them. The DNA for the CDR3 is TGTGCCATCAAGGTGAACACTGAAGCTTTCTTT. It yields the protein CAIKVNTEAFF.

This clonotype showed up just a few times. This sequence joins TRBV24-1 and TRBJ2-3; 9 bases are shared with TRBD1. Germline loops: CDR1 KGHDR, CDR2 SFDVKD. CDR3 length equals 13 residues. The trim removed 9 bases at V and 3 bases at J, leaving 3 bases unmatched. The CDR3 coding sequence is TGTGCCACCGGGGGACAGGGAACAGATACGCAGTATTTT. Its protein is CATGGQGTDTQYF.

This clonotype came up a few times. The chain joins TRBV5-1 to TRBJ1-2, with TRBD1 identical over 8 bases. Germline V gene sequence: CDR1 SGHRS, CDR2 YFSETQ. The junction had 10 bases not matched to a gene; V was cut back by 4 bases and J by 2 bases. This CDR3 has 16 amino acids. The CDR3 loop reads CASSPGLDRANYGYTF. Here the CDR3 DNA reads TGCGCCAGCAGCCCGGGACTGGACAGGGCAAACTATGGCTACACCTTC.

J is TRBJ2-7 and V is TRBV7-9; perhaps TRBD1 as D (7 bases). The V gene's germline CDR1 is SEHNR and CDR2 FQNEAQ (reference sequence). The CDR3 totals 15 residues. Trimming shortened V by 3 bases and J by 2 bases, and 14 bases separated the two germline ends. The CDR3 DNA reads TGTGCCAGCAGCTTTACGCGGGACAGAACCTACGAGCAGTACTTC. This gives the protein CASSFTRDRTYEQYF.

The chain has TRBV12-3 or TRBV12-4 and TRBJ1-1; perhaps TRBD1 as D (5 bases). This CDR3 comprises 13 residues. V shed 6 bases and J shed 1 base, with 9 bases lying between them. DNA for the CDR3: TGTGCCAGCAGAGTAACAGGGAACACTGAAGCTTTCTTT. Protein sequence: CASRVTGNTEAFF.

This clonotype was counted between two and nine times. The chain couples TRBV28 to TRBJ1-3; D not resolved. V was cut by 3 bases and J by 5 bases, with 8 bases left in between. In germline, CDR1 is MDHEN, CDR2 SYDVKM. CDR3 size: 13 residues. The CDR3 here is CASSFGRRNTIYF. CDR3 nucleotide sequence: TGTGCCAGCAGTTTTGGGCGGCGAAACACCATATATTTT.

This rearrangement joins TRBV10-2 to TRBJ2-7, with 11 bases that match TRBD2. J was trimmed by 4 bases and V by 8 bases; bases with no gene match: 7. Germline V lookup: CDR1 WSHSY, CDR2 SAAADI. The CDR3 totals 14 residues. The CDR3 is CASGTSGSLYEQYF. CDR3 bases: TGCGCCAGCGGCACTAGCGGGAGTTTATACGAGCAGTACTTC.

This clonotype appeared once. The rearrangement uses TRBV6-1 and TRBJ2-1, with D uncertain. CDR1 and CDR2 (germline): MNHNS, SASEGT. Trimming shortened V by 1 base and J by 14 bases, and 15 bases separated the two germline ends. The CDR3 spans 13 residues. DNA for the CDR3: TGTGCCAGCAGTGAAGAAAATAACTTTGAAAAGTTCTTC. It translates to CASSEENNFEKFF.

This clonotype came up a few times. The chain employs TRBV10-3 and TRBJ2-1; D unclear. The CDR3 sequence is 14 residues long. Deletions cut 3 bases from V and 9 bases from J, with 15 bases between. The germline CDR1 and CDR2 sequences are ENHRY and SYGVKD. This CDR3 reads CAISERLELGEQFF. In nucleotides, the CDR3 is TGTGCCATCAGTGAAAGGCTAGAACTGGGTGAGCAGTTCTTC.

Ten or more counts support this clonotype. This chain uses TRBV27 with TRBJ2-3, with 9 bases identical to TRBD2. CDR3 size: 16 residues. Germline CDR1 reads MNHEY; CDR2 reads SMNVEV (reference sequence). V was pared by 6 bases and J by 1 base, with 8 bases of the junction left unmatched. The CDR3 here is CASSYIAGAGTDTQYF. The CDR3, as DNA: TGTGCCAGCAGCTATATAGCGGGAGCGGGCACAGATACGCAGTATTTT.

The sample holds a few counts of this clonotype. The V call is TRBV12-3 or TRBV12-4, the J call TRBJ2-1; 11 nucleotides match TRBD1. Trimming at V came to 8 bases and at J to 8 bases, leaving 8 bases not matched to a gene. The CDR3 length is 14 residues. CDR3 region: CASGDRGNGDEQFF. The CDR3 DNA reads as TGTGCCAGCGGGGACAGGGGGAATGGCGATGAGCAGTTCTTC.

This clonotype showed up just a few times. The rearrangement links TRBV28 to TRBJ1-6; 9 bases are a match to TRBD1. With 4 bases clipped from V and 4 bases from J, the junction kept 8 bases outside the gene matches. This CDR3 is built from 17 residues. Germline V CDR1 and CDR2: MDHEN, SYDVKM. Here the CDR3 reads CASSSAETGGYNSPLHF. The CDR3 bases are TGTGCCAGCAGTTCCGCCGAGACAGGGGGTTATAATTCACCCCTCCACTTT.

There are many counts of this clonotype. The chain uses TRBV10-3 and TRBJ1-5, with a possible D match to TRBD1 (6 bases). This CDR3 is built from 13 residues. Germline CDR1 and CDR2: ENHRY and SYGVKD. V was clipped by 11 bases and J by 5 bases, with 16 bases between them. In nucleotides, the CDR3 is TGTGCCGCGCATTCAGGGACACATCAGCCCCAGCATTTT. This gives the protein CAAHSGTHQPQHF.

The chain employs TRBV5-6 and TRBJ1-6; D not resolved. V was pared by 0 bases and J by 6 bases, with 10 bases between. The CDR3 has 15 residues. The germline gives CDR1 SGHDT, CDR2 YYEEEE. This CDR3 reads CASSLAGRTNSPLHF. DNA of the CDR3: TGTGCCAGCAGCTTGGCCGGCAGGACTAATTCACCCCTCCACTTT.

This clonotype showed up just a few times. The CDR3 here is CASSLSWGSIYEQYF. The CDR3 DNA reads TGCGCCAGCAGCTTGTCCTGGGGGTCGATCTACGAGCAGTACTTC. V and J are TRBV5-1 and TRBJ2-7; D assignment may be TRBD1 or TRBD2 (5 bases each). Deletions cut 1 base from V and 3 bases from J, with 14 bases between. Germline CDR1 and CDR2: SGHRS and YFSETQ. The length of the CDR3 is 15 residues. Complete variable domain (other parts from reference TRBV5-1 and TRBJ2-7): KAGVTQTPRYLIKTRGQQVTLSCSPISGHRSVSWYQQTPGQGLQFLFEYFSETQRNKGNFPGRFSGRQFSNSRSEMNVSTLELGDSALYLCASSLSWGSIYEQYFGPGTRLTVT.

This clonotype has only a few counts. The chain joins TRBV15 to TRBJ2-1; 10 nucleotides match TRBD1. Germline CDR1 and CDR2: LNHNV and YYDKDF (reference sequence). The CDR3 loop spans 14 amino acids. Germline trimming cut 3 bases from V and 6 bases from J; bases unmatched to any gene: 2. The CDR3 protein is CATSSGDRGNEQFF. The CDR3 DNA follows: TGTGCCACCAGCAGTGGGGACAGGGGCAATGAGCAGTTCTTC.